One and the same sample provided the 25 T cell receptor beta chains below, sequenced in a study of CD8+ T cells in alopecia areata. The authors extracted RNA and reverse transcribed it into cDNA as the sequencing template. Sequencing was performed with immunoSEQ multiplex PCR; in TCRdb, only in-frame clones are kept and a portion is missing. The sample has approximately 120,000 clones, over 60% seen once. Regarding treatment: oral pan-JAK inhibitor, 5-10 mg twice daily. The sample here was CD4+ T cells sorted from blood, taken at week 4, from a patient treated with tofacitinib. Source of these receptors: a human donor with alopecia areata.

This chain links TRBV29-1 with TRBJ1-1; D unclear. CDR1 and CDR2 from the germline V gene are SQVTM and ANQGSEA. The length of the CDR3 is 11 residues. The ends were cut back, 7 bases at V and 2 bases at J, with 8 bases in the middle. The chain's CDR3 is CSAGINTEAFF. The CDR3 DNA reads as TGCAGCGCCGGTATTAACACTGAAGCTTTCTTT.

The genes are TRBV7-8 and TRBJ2-3, with D possibly being TRBD2 (6 bases). Germline V gene sequence: CDR1 SGHVS, CDR2 FQNEAQ. With 2 bases removed from V and 2 bases from J, the gap between germline ends came to 14 bases. The CDR3 is made up of 16 amino acids. CDR3 loop: CASSLSARGYTDTQYF. As DNA, the CDR3 is TGTGCCAGCAGCTTATCGGCGCGGGGATACACAGATACGCAGTATTTT.

The chain uses TRBV30 and TRBJ1-5, with 7 bases aligning to TRBD1. J lost 6 bases, V lost 1 base, and 9 bases had no gene match. This CDR3 comprises 15 residues. Germline CDR1 GTSNPN, CDR2 SVGIG (reference sequence). In DNA, the CDR3 is TGTGCCTGGAGTGGGGGGGACAGCGGCCCTCAGCCCCAGCATTTT. Its protein is CAWSGGDSGPQPQHF.

The chain combines TRBV4-1 with TRBJ1-5; TRBD1 matches at 11 bases. Germline CDR1 MGHRA, CDR2 YSYEKL. The CDR3 length is 17 residues. Losses at the gene ends were 4 bases for V and 6 bases for J; bases not matched to a gene: 11. The CDR3, as DNA: TGCGCCAGCAGCCTAGAGGGACAGGGGGGAGTGGGTCAGCCCCAGCATTTT. This translates into CASSLEGQGGVGQPQHF.

The chain is built from TRBV11-2 and TRBJ1-5, with no clear D. The CDR3 covers 13 residues. With 0 bases removed from V and 7 bases from J, the gap between germline ends came to 7 bases. CDR1 is SGHAT, CDR2 FQNNGV, per germline. As DNA, the CDR3 is TGTGCCAGCAGCTTAGAACCGGGGCAGCCCCAGCATTTT. Translation: CASSLEPGQPQHF.

The chain couples TRBV6-1 to TRBJ2-6, with D uncertain. The CDR3 is made up of 13 amino acids. Germline values: CDR1 MNHNS, CDR2 SASEGT. V was pared by 5 bases and J by 1 base, with 3 bases between. The CDR3 DNA reads as TGTGCCAGCAGTTCGTCTGGGGCCAACGTCCTGACTTTC. It encodes CASSSSGANVLTF.

The chain has TRBV29-1 and TRBJ2-7; D tentatively fits TRBD1 or TRBD2 (5 bases each). CDR3 size: 12 residues. Deletions cut 8 bases from V and 0 bases from J, with 11 bases between. CDR1 is SQVTM, CDR2 ANQGSEA, per germline. The CDR3 DNA is TGCAGCATTGGGGACGGCTCCTACGAGCAGTACTTC. This translates into CSIGDGSYEQYF.

This chain links TRBV30 with TRBJ1-2; D may be TRBD1 (6 bases). Germline CDR1 and CDR2: GTSNPN and SVGIG (reference sequence). V dropped 5 bases and J dropped 4 bases, with 11 bases sitting between them. The CDR3 totals 12 residues. The CDR3 DNA reads as TGTGCCTGGCAACAAGGGGGCTATGGCTACACCTTC. This encodes CAWQQGGYGYTF.

In regard to this clone: The sample contains more than one DNA sequence encoding this CDR3. CDR3 sequence reads: CASSLTTDTQYF. The CDR3 DNA is TGTGCCAGCAGCTTGACAACAGATACGCAGTATTTT. This chain connects TRBV5-4 to TRBJ2-3, with D hard to call. This CDR3 has 12 amino acids. V shed 1 base and J shed 3 bases, with 3 bases lying between them. Germline V gives CDR1 SGHNT, CDR2 YYREEE (reference sequence).

The sample holds a few counts of this clone. The chain is built from TRBV18 and TRBJ2-7, with 11 bases fitting TRBD2. Per the germline V gene, CDR1 is KGHSH and CDR2 is LQKENI. The CDR3 has 14 residues. The trim removed 6 bases at V and 0 bases at J, leaving 1 base unmatched. Here the CDR3 reads CASSGTSGSYEQYF. The CDR3 DNA reads as TGTGCCAGCTCCGGGACTAGCGGCTCCTACGAGCAGTACTTC.

The chain links TRBV18 to TRBJ1-2; 7 nucleotides align to TRBD1. The CDR3 runs to 13 residues. CDR1 is KGHSH and CDR2 is LQKENI in the germline V gene. The J segment lost 6 bases and the V segment lost 5 bases, leaving 6 bases of the junction unmatched. Here the CDR3 DNA reads TGTGCCAGCTCAGAAGACAGGGCGCATGGCTACACCTTC. Residues: CASSEDRAHGYTF. The full variable domain, in which reference TRBV18 and TRBJ1-2 provide the parts outside the CDR3, is NAGVMQNPRHLVRRRGQEARLRCSPMKGHSHVYWYRQLPEEGLKFMVYLQKENIIDESGMPKERFSAEFPKEGPSILRIQQVVRGDSAAYFCASSEDRAHGYTFGSGTRLTVV.

This clone has more than one count but fewer than ten. This sample includes further DNA sequences coding for the same CDR3. The rearrangement uses TRBV2 and TRBJ2-5; no definite D call. V gave up 5 bases and J gave up 2 bases, with 0 bases separating them. The germline V gene encodes CDR1 SNHLY and CDR2 FYNNEI. The length of the CDR3 is 10 residues. CDR3 in amino acids: CASSQETQYF. The CDR3 DNA sequence: TGTGCCAGCAGTCAAGAGACCCAGTACTTC.

The chain couples TRBV28 to TRBJ1-1; perhaps TRBD1 as D (5 bases). The CDR3 runs 14 residues. Germline lookup yields CDR1 MDHEN and CDR2 SYDVKM. V was clipped by 5 bases and J by 4 bases, with 14 bases between them. The CDR3 is CASSPTGGGTEAFF. The CDR3 DNA reads as TGTGCCAGCAGTCCCACCGGGGGGGGCACTGAAGCTTTCTTT. Full variable domain (remainder filled in from reference TRBV28 and TRBJ1-1): DVKVTQSSRYLVKRTGEKVFLECVQDMDHENMFWYRQDPGLGLRLIYFSYDVKMKEKGDIPEGYSVSREKKERFSLILESASTNQTSMYLCASSPTGGGTEAFFGQGTRLTVV.

This chain uses TRBV29-1 with TRBJ2-2; D perhaps matches TRBD1 (6 bases). The V gene's germline CDR1 is SQVTM and CDR2 ANQGSEA. The CDR3 covers 13 residues. V was trimmed by 8 bases and J by 2 bases, leaving 12 bases between them. The CDR3 DNA reads as TGCAGCTACGGGACACCTAACACCGGGGAGCTGTTTTTT. This sequence encodes CSYGTPNTGELFF.

This clone was counted only a few times. The chain recombines TRBV2 with TRBJ2-3; D call uncertain. In germline, CDR1 is SNHLY, CDR2 FYNNEI. The CDR3 consists of 13 residues. V lost 5 bases and J lost 5, with 11 bases in between. The CDR3 sequence is CASSSLPRDTQYF. The CDR3 DNA is TGTGCCAGCAGTTCCCTGCCCAGAGATACGCAGTATTTT.

This clone appeared a few times. The chain has TRBV4-1 and TRBJ1-2; 7 positions match TRBD1. The trim removed 5 bases at V and 1 base at J, leaving 7 bases unmatched. This CDR3 contains 15 residues. Germline CDR1 reads MGHRA; CDR2 reads YSYEKL. The CDR3 sequence is CASSGQVPLNYGYTF. CDR3 bases: TGCGCCAGCAGCGGACAGGTCCCACTTAACTATGGCTACACCTTC.

The rearrangement uses TRBV9 and TRBJ1-2, with 7 bases lining up with TRBD1. Per the germline V gene, CDR1 is SGDLS and CDR2 is YYNGEE. The V gene end was trimmed by 4 bases and the J gene end by 0 bases; junction bases not matched to a gene: 3. The CDR3 contains 14 residues. In DNA, the CDR3 is TGTGCCAGCAGCACAGGGGTAGCTAACTATGGCTACACCTTC. Its translation is CASSTGVANYGYTF.

The chain is built from TRBV2 and TRBJ2-5; 7 bases align to TRBD1. The germline gives CDR1 SNHLY, CDR2 FYNNEI. CDR3 length equals 12 residues. V shed 7 bases, J shed 4 bases, and the junction held 3 bases outside the gene matches. The CDR3 protein is CASNRDRETQYF. CDR3 in DNA: TGTGCCAGCAACCGGGACAGAGAGACCCAGTACTTC.

This clone was detected only a few times. The junction differs from germline at one of its ends, possibly a read error. CDR3 amino acids: CASSEFGGAIQPQHF. CDR3 nucleotides: TGTGCCAGCAGCGAATTCGGGGGGGCCATCCAGCCCCAGCATTTT. The V and J genes are TRBV5-1 and TRBJ1-5; D might be TRBD1 (6 bases). Looked up from germline, CDR1 is SGHRS and CDR2 is YFSETQ. The CDR3 is 15 amino acids.

The V and J genes are TRBV18 and TRBJ2-2; 13 bases are shared with TRBD2. Germline CDR1 and CDR2: KGHSH and LQKENI. The CDR3 totals 20 residues. J was trimmed by 6 bases and V by 3 bases; bases with no gene match: 16. The CDR3 nucleotides are TGTGCCAGCTCACCGAACTTCGGACTAGCGGGAGTCGTTGGTTCCGGGGAGCTGTTTTTT. Translating it yields CASSPNFGLAGVVGSGELFF.

The rearrangement uses TRBV5-1 and TRBJ2-7, with D possibly matching TRBD1 (6 bases). This CDR3 is built from 14 residues. Germline CDR1 reads SGHRS; CDR2 reads YFSETQ. The V and J ends lost 5 bases and 6 bases respectively, with 18 bases between them. CDR3 region: CASSEQRTATEQYF. In DNA, the CDR3 is TGCGCCAGCAGTGAGCAACGGACAGCCACCGAGCAGTACTTC. Full variable domain (remainder filled in from reference TRBV5-1 and TRBJ2-7): KAGVTQTPRYLIKTRGQQVTLSCSPISGHRSVSWYQQTPGQGLQFLFEYFSETQRNKGNFPGRFSGRQFSNSRSEMNVSTLELGDSALYLCASSEQRTATEQYFGPGTRLTVT.

V usage is TRBV27 and J usage is TRBJ1-1, with 7 bases lining up with TRBD1. This CDR3 contains 15 residues. After removal of 3 bases from V and 3 bases from J, the junction contained 7 bases not matched to a gene. CDR1 is MNHEY, CDR2 SMNVEV, per germline (reference sequence). The CDR3 DNA reads as TGTGCCAGCAGTTTTCTCCCGGGACAGCACACTGAAGCTTTCTTT. It specifies CASSFLPGQHTEAFF.

J is TRBJ1-2 and V is TRBV10-3; D ambiguous. The CDR3 length is 13 residues. The germline gives CDR1 ENHRY, CDR2 SYGVKD. The V gene lost 0 bases and the J gene lost 5 bases, with 7 bases spanning the gap. CDR3 nucleotide sequence: TGTGCCATCAGTGAGTCGAAAGGATATGGCTACACCTTC. Its translation: CAISESKGYGYTF.

The V call is TRBV9, the J call TRBJ2-3; TRBD1 aligns across 8 bases. The CDR3 loop spans 13 amino acids. Germline V gene lookup returns CDR1 SGDLS and CDR2 YYNGEE. J gave up 11 bases and V 0 bases, and 5 bases lay outside the gene matches. This chain's CDR3 is CASSVVTGGLQYF. DNA for the CDR3: TGTGCCAGCAGCGTAGTCACAGGGGGACTGCAGTATTTT.

This clone was seen once. This rearrangement joins TRBV2 to TRBJ1-5, with no clear D. Germline CDR1 and CDR2: SNHLY and FYNNEI. The CDR3 consists of 14 residues. Trimming pared 4 bases from V and 4 bases from J, leaving 11 bases between. This chain's CDR3 is CASSVGNSNQPQHF. CDR3 sequence (DNA): TGTGCCAGCAGTGTCGGGAATTCTAATCAGCCCCAGCATTTT.